A single T cell receptor beta chain is shown here with its context. Its matching antigen is unknown. These data are taken from a study of T cells expressing NK-cell markers. CDR3 length equals 12 residues. General observations from the study: It remained uncertain whether the expanded NKG2C+ T cell clones were specific for HCMV antigens.

TCRdb reanalyzed the 5' RACE reads, giving one entry per CDR3 protein sequence and no DNA. The repertoire shows 500,000 or so distinct CDR3 sequences; the top ten hold approximately 3.5%. The receptor was derived from a man younger than 30 in good health. The gene calls are TRBV12-3 or TRBV12-4 and TRBJ2-1. Sequenced: blood T cells: a sorted CD56 or NKG2C T cell subset, CD4+ or CD8+ T cells, or bulk PBMC T cells (not recorded which). CDR3 residues: CASSHGTDEQFF.